Listed here is a single T cell receptor beta chain. Its antigen is unidentified. The repertoire was sequenced with immunoSEQ multiplex PCR; TCRdb's copy has only in-frame clones and lacks some. The table records 45,000 or so clones, about 92% of them present only once. The trim removed 1 base at V and 8 bases at J, leaving 7 bases unmatched. CDR1 and CDR2 from the germline V gene are SNHLY and FYNNEI. CDR3 length equals 14 residues. This sample stems from a study of T cell responses to AZD1222 COVID-19 vaccine. Study outcomes and limitations: Repertoire sampling happened only post peak T cell response. The study found vaccine-associated CD4 TCRs spanning spike, dominant at 160-218 and 743-854.

The V gene is TRBV2, the J gene TRBJ1-2; 7 bases fit TRBD1. The clonotype originates from an adult who received the AZD1222 COVID-19 vaccine. This specimen consisted of peripheral blood, obtained 28 days after the second AZD1222 dose. CDR3 sequence (DNA): TGTGCCAGCAGTGAAGAGACAGGGTTTAAAGGCTACACCTTC. Amino acid sequence: CASSEETGFKGYTF. Filled out from reference TRBV2 and TRBJ1-2, the complete variable domain reads EPEVTQTPSHQVTQMGQEVILRCVPISNHLYFYWYRQILGQKVEFLVSFYNNEISEKSEIFDDQFSVERPDGSNFTLKIRSTKLEDSAMYFCASSEETGFKGYTFGSGTRLTVV.